The entry that follows covers one T cell receptor beta chain sequence. MiXCR, applied by TCRdb to the PCR reads, yields one record per CDR3 protein. The table lists about 14,000 distinct CDR3 sequences, less than 60% of them singletons, with approximately 15% in the top ten. This sample is part of a study of tumor-infiltrating lymphocytes in oesophageal squamous cell carcinoma. Trimming removed 0 bases at V and 7 bases at J, with 4 bases between. The CDR3 runs 12 residues. In germline, CDR1 is SGHAT, CDR2 FQDESV (reference sequence). The sequence was obtained from a male donor with esophageal squamous cell carcinoma. The sequenced sample was blood. The chain has TRBV11-1 and TRBJ2-1, with D unclear. The CDR3 spells CASSLASNEQFF. Written as DNA, the CDR3 is TGTGCCAGCAGCTTAGCGTCGAATGAGCAGTTCTTC.